A selection of T cell receptor beta chains follows, all from one sample in a study of PD-L1 blockade in urothelial cancer. Generated by immunoSEQ multiplex PCR, the TCRdb table keeps only in-frame clones and is missing some. Altogether approximately 88,000 clones are present, 65% to 85% being singletons, with the ten largest covering more than 2%. The sequences come from PBMCs, collected around atezolizumab (anti-PD-L1) treatment. All receptors derive from a man aged 60 to 75 with urothelial cancer. Each CDR3 is given with its conserved first and last residue. Fields, in order: clone size, V gene, J gene, D gene, CDR3 DNA, CDR3 protein. A D gene is named only where the DNA matches it firmly. Only some rows state a clone size, as once, few, many or a class for expanded clones.

.	TRBV19	TRBJ2-1	.	TGTGCCAGTAGTAGGGAGGGGGAAAGCTACAATGAGCAGTTCTTC	CASSREGESYNEQFF
once	TRBV28	TRBJ2-1	TRBD2	TGTGCCAGCAGTCCAACTAGCGGGTTCATGAATGAGCAGTTCTTC	CASSPTSGFMNEQFF
.	TRBV1	TRBJ2-5	.	TGCACCAGCAGCCATCCCAGACTAGCGGTGCTACAAGAGACCCAGTACTTC	CTSSHPRLAVLQETQYF
.	TRBV6-6	TRBJ2-7	TRBD1	TGTGCCAGCAGGGGACAGACACCCCCCTACGAGCAGTACTTC	CASRGQTPPYEQYF
.	TRBV15	TRBJ2-1	.	TGTGCCACCAGCAGGGGGGGAACTGGCAATGAGCAGTTCTTC	CATSRGGTGNEQFF
.	TRBV6-1	TRBJ2-7	TRBD1	TGTGCCAGCAGTCCGGGACAGGGGGCCTACGAGCAGTACTTC	CASSPGQGAYEQYF
.	TRBV5-1	TRBJ2-6	.	TGCGCCAGCAGCAAAGCAGGGGCTGGGGCCAACGTCCTGACTTTC	CASSKAGAGANVLTF
.	TRBV15	TRBJ2-4	TRBD2	TGTGCCACCAGCAGAGATCTAGCGGGAGGGCCGGCCAAAAACATTCAGTACTTC	CATSRDLAGGPAKNIQYF
few	TRBV10-2	TRBJ2-7	TRBD1	TGCGCCAGCACCCTGGGGACAGGGATCTACGAGCAGTACTTC	CASTLGTGIYEQYF
few	TRBV28	TRBJ1-2	TRBD1	TGTGCCAGCAGTACCCCCGGGACAGCCCAATATGGCTACACCTTC	CASSTPGTAQYGYTF
.	TRBV28	TRBJ2-4	TRBD1	TGTGCCAGCAGTGCAGGGACAGGGTTAGCCAAAAACATTCAGTACTTC	CASSAGTGLAKNIQYF
many	TRBV14	TRBJ2-7	TRBD2	TGTGCCAGCAGCCGTAGCGGGAGTAACCCCTACGAGCAGTACTTC	CASSRSGSNPYEQYF
once	TRBV19	TRBJ1-2	.	TGTGCCAGTAGTCTCTCGAACAGGGTGGATGGCTACACCTTC	CASSLSNRVDGYTF
.	TRBV5-1	TRBJ2-1	.	TGCGCCAGCAGCTCGGGACTTTCAAACAATGAGCAGTTCTTC	CASSSGLSNNEQFF
.	TRBV7-2	TRBJ2-1	TRBD2	TGTGCCAGCACCAAACAGAACCCGACTAGCGGCTCCTACAATGAGCAGTTCTTC	CASTKQNPTSGSYNEQFF
.	TRBV7-9	TRBJ1-2	.	TGTGCCAGCAGCTTAGATGGGGCAGCCTATGGCTACACCTTC	CASSLDGAAYGYTF
.	TRBV7-8	TRBJ1-1	TRBD1	TGTGCCAGCAGCTTACTTTATCGGGACAGGAACACTGAAGCTTTCTTT	CASSLLYRDRNTEAFF
.	TRBV4-2	TRBJ2-5	.	TGTGCCAGCAGCCAAGATATGCTCCCCCCAGGGACCCAGTACTTC	CASSQDMLPPGTQYF
.	TRBV28	TRBJ2-3	TRBD2	TGTGCCAGCAGTTCTCCCGCAGCGGGAAGGACAGATACGCAGTATTTT	CASSSPAAGRTDTQYF
once	TRBV29-1	TRBJ2-1	.	TGCAGCGTTGGGCGGGAGCAGTTCTTC	CSVGREQFF
.	TRBV7-2	TRBJ2-1	.	TGTGCCAGCAGACCAACCCGCGGCTCTGACAATGAGCAGTTCTTC	CASRPTRGSDNEQFF
.	TRBV29-1	TRBJ2-2	TRBD1	TGCAGCAGCCCGGACAGGGGGGTGGGGGGCACCGGGGAGCTGTTTTTT	CSSPDRGVGGTGELFF
.	TRBV7-2	TRBJ2-5	TRBD2	TGTGCCAGCAGCCCCCGGACTAGCGGGATCCAAGAGACCCAGTACTTC	CASSPRTSGIQETQYF
.	TRBV6-5	TRBJ2-1	TRBD2	TGTGCCAGCAGTTACTTAGGTACCGGCGGGGGGGGTGAGCAGTTCTTC	CASSYLGTGGGGEQFF
.	TRBV2	TRBJ2-2	TRBD1	TGTGCCAGCACTCGACAGGGGTCAAGCACCGGGGAGCTGTTTTTT	CASTRQGSSTGELFF
once	TRBV10-3	TRBJ1-2	.	TGTGCCATCAGTGAGCTGGCAGACTCTAGGGGCTACACCTTC	CAISELADSRGYTF
.	TRBV5-1	TRBJ2-3	TRBD2	TGCGCCAGCAGCTTGGGGCTAGCGGGAGCCACAGATACGCAGTATTTT	CASSLGLAGATDTQYF
.	TRBV6-6	TRBJ2-2	.	TGTGCCAGCAAAACAGTGGATTCCGCGAACACCGGGGAGCTGTTTTTT	CASKTVDSANTGELFF
few	TRBV27	TRBJ2-7	.	.	CASTSGRTLGEQYF
.	TRBV10-3	TRBJ1-1	.	TGTGCCATCAGCTTAAAGACTAGTTCTCATGGGTCCACTGAAGCTTTCTTT	CAISLKTSSHGSTEAFF
.	TRBV27	TRBJ2-7	TRBD1	TGTGCCAGCAGTTTCCATGGACAGGGGGCCTACGAGCAGTACTTC	CASSFHGQGAYEQYF
.	TRBV5-8	TRBJ2-3	.	TGTGCCAGCAGACCATGGACAAGCACAGATACGCAGTATTTT	CASRPWTSTDTQYF
.	TRBV5-1	TRBJ2-2	TRBD1	TGCGCCAGCAGCTTGGCGGGACAGACTATCACCGGGGAGCTGTTTTTT	CASSLAGQTITGELFF
.	TRBV7-2	TRBJ2-7	TRBD2	TGTGCCAGCAGCCTTAGCGGGAGGGCTTACGAGCAGTACTTC	CASSLSGRAYEQYF
once	TRBV5-1	TRBJ2-7	TRBD2	TGCGCCAGCAGCTTGGGGGTAGCGGGGACCGAGCAGTACTTC	CASSLGVAGTEQYF
.	TRBV6-5	TRBJ2-1	TRBD1	TGTGCCAGCAGACAGGGACAGGGTGCCTTAAATGAGCAGTTCTTC	CASRQGQGALNEQFF
few	TRBV4-3	TRBJ1-5	.	TGCGCCAGCAGCCAAGACAGGGGTATTCAGCCCCAGCATTTT	CASSQDRGIQPQHF
.	TRBV20-1	TRBJ1-4	TRBD1	TGCAGTGCTGCACAGGGGGAAAAACTGTTTTTT	CSAAQGEKLFF
.	TRBV30	TRBJ2-7	.	TGTGCCTGGAGTTTTGGCCGCTACGAGCAGTACTTC	CAWSFGRYEQYF
.	TRBV7-2	TRBJ2-1	TRBD1	TGTGCCAGCAGCAAGGACAGGGCTAGCTCCTACAATGAGCAGTTCTTC	CASSKDRASSYNEQFF
.	TRBV15	TRBJ1-3	.	TGTGCCACCAGCAGAGAGGTTTCAGGCTCTGGAAACACCATATATTTT	CATSREVSGSGNTIYF
.	TRBV19	TRBJ2-2	.	TGTGCCAGTAGGCGCCAGGACATCGCGAACACCGGGGAGCTGTTTTTT	CASRRQDIANTGELFF
.	TRBV28	TRBJ2-7	TRBD2	TGTGCCAGCAGTCCCGGGACTAGTCTCAAGGACGAGCAGTACTTC	CASSPGTSLKDEQYF
.	TRBV6-6	TRBJ2-7	TRBD2	TGTGCCAGCAGTTATTGGACAAGCGGGAGACCCTACGAGCAGTACTTC	CASSYWTSGRPYEQYF
.	TRBV18	TRBJ2-3	TRBD2	TGTGCCAGCTCACTTCGGGAGGCAACAGATACGCAGTATTTT	CASSLREATDTQYF
once	TRBV2	TRBJ2-6	TRBD2	TGTGCCAGCAGTCCCTTAACTAGCGGGGCCCTCTCTGGGGCCAACGTCCTGACTTTC	CASSPLTSGALSGANVLTF
.	TRBV19	TRBJ1-5	.	TGTGCCAGTACCAAGGAAAGACCTGGAGGTCGAGGGTTCGGCAATCAGCCCCAGCATTTT	CASTKERPGGRGFGNQPQHF
.	TRBV7-2	TRBJ2-1	TRBD2	TGTGCCAGCAGCTTAGATAGCGGGAGGTTTCGCAATGAGCAGTTCTTC	CASSLDSGRFRNEQFF